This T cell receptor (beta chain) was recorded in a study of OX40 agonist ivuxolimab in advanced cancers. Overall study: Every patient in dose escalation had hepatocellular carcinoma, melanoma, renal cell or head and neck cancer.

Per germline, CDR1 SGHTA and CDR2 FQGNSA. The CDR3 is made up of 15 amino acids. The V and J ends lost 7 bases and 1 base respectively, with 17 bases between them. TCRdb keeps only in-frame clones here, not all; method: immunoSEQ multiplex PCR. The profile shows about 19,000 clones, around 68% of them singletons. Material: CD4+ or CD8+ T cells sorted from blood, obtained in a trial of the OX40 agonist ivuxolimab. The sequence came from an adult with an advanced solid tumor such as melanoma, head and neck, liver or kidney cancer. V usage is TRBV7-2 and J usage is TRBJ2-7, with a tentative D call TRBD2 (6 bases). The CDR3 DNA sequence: TGTGCCAGCATCGAAGGGCGGGGTTATTCCTACGAGCAGTACTTC. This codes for CASIEGRGYSYEQYF.